The sequence of this TCR beta chain was determined in a study of control samples from healthy donors and cancer patients. V was clipped by 3 bases and J by 5 bases, with 14 bases between them. Germline V lookup: CDR1 SGHTA, CDR2 FQGNSA. This CDR3 is 15 amino acids long. Profiled with immunoSEQ multiplex PCR; TCRdb holds only in-frame clones, not every one. The sample lists about 140,000 clones, 90% to 95% occurring once. The sequenced material came from blood. The V gene is TRBV7-2, the J gene TRBJ2-4; the D is unclear. The source is a man between 35 and 55 years old in good health. CDR3 DNA sequence: TGTGCCAGCAGCTTGGAGTCCCGCCGCCAAAACATTCAGTACTTC. Translated, it gives CASSLESRRQNIQYF.